The source of this TCR beta chain is a study of blood T cell repertoires in COVID-19 (TCRdb year 2020). As for the study more broadly: The collaborator samples originated in the United States, Italy and Spain and spanned the acute and convalescent phases of COVID-19. Where HLA class I and class II types were available, the types were taken from metadata supplied by the sample provider, not from assay-based typing. Subjects who had been exposed to COVID-19, were actively infected with it, or had recovered from it provided the deeply sampled blood TCRbeta repertoires that made up the dataset. Nearly every sample came with metadata listing a de-identified subject ID, COVID-19 status, age in years and sex. The prospective study material was composed of cDNA or gDNA derived from T cells, B-cell-depleted T cells, or PBMCs. A freely available public database, intended as a resource for researchers studying the immune response to SARS-CoV-2, is where the repertoires were released. Samples came from the ongoing ImmuneRACE study (first 160 participants) plus 1,254 subjects from 6 global collaborators. Results the study describes overall, beyond this receptor: How much clinical and demographic metadata was included differed by source and by participant, and the metadata was provided uncurated.

TCRbeta CDR3 regions were amplified from genomic DNA using the immunoSEQ Assay, a bias-controlled multiplex PCR. Per the authors' processing: The number of nucleated cells in each sample was estimated from the amplification of reference gene primers within the assay. To quantify the absolute abundance of each unique TCRbeta CDR3 rearrangement, sequence reads were collapsed and filtered. For each sample, productive Simpson clonality was calculated as the square root of Simpson's diversity index over productive rearrangements. TCRdb holds this immuneACCESS table with in-frame rearrangements only. Some clones are missing; in checked studies, unresolved V genes explain under half, and the rest has no known cause. For V, J and clone size, that table is used; D and trimming come from the DNA. In all, the sample holds fewer than 250,000 clones, and about 80% of those were seen once. The top ten clonotypes cover about 6.3% of the sample.

Whole blood was collected in K2EDTA tubes by collaborating institutions according to the institutions' own protocols. For TCRbeta analysis, collaborators shipped samples in one of three forms: frozen whole blood, isolated PBMCs, or DNA extracted from either of those sample types. Of note for this clone: The antigen this receptor binds is unknown. Nothing much larger sits one base from this clone, and base qualities are not available.

The cysteine opens and the phenylalanine closes a CDR3 of 12 amino acids. Only the CDR3 region is kept as DNA, spanning 36 bases read in frame from base 1. V and J are truncated by 6 bases and 3 bases respectively, leaving an intervening sequence of 6 bases. CDR1 is given as MDHEN and CDR2 as SYDVKM, both from the germline V gene. The clonotype comes from a man aged 60 to 75 with acute or convalescent COVID-19. Source material: peripheral blood. The chain is assembled from TRBV28 and TRBJ1-5, with the identity of the D gene unclear. The nucleotide sequence reads as follows: TGTGCCAGCAGCACAGCCAATCAGCCCCAGCATTTT. It is translated as CASSTANQPQHF.